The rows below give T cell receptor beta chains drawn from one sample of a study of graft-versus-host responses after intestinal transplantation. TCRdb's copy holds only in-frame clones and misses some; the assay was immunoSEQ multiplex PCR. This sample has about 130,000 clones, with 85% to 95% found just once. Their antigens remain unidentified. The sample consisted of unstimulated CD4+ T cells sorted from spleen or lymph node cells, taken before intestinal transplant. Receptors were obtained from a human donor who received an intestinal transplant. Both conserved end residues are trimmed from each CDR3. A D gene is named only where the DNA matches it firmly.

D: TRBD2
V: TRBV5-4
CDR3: ASSFGLAGENEQF

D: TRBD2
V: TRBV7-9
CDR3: ASSYTSGAYNEQF

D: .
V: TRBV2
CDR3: ASSATANTGELF

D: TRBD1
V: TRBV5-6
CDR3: ASSLTRGPHNEQF

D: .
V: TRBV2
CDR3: ASSVGQETQY

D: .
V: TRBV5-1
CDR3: ASSLGQAGANVLT

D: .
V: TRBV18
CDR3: ASSPQDNHYNEQF

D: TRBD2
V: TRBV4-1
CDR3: ASSPQGSGGGSYQETQY

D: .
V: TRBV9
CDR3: ASSMFPGGESPLH

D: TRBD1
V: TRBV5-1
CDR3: ASSVGGTSISEAF